This TCR beta chain comes out of a study of blood T cell repertoires in COVID-19. Profiling relied on immunoSEQ multiplex PCR, and the TCRdb table lists in-frame clones only, not all of them. Of approximately 93,000 clones detected, around 86% appear once; the ten largest clones hold around 26%. The receptor comes from a man in his fifties with active or convalescent COVID-19. Input material: peripheral blood.

CDR3 coding DNA: TGTGCCAGCAGCAGGGGACAGAGGGAAAAACTGTTTTTT. Its protein product is CASSRGQREKLFF. J is TRBJ1-4 and V is TRBV12-3 or TRBV12-4; 7 bases agree with TRBD1. V dropped 6 bases and J dropped 8; count of bases not matched to a gene: 6. The CDR3 covers 13 residues.